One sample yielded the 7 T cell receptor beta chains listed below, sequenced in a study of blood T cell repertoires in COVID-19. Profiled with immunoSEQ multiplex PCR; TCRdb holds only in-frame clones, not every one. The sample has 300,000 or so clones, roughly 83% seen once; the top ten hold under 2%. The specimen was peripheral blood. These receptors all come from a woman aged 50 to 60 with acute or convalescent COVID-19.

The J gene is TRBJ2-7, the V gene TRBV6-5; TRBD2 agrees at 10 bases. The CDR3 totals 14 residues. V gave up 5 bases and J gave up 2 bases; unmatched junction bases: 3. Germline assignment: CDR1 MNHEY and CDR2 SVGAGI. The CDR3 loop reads CASSRTSGPYEQYF. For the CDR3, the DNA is TGTGCCAGCAGTCGGACTAGCGGCCCCTACGAGCAGTACTTC.

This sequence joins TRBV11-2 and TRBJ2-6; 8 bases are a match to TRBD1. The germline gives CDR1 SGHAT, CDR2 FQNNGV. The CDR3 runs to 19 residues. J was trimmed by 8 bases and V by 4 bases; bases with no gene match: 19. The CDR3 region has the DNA TGTGCCAGCAGCTCCCGACAGGGGTCGTGGGTGGCGGATCCCAACGTCCTGACTTTC. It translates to CASSSRQGSWVADPNVLTF.

In DNA, the CDR3 is TGCAGCGTTGAACACCCAGGGTTCTACGAGCAGTACTTC. Translated, it gives CSVEHPGFYEQYF. The rearrangement joins TRBV29-1 to TRBJ2-7, with a tentative D call TRBD1 (5 bases). Germline V gives CDR1 SQVTM, CDR2 ANQGSEA. V was trimmed by 2 bases and J by 3 bases, leaving 11 bases between them. The CDR3 totals 13 residues.

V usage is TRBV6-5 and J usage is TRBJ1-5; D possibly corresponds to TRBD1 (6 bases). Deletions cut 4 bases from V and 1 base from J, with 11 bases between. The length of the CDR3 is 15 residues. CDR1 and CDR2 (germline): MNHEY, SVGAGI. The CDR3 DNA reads TGTGCCAGCAGTTCTGGGGGCGGGAGCAATCAGCCCCAGCATTTT. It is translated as CASSSGGGSNQPQHF.

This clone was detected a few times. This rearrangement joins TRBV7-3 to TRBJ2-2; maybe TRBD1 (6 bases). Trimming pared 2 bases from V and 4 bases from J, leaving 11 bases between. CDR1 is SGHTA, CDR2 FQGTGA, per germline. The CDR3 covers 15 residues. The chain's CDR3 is CASSLQGLPTGELFF. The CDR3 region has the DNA TGTGCCAGCAGCTTACAGGGGTTGCCCACCGGGGAGCTGTTTTTT.

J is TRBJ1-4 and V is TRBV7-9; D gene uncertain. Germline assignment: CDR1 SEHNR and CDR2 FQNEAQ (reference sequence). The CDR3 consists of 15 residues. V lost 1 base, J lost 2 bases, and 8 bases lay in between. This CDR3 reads CASSLGYQTNEKLFF. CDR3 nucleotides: TGTGCCAGCAGCTTAGGTTACCAGACTAATGAAAAACTGTTTTTT. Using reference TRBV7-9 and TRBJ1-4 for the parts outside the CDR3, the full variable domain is DTGVSQNPRHKITKRGQNVTFRCDPISEHNRLYWYRQTLGQGPEFLTYFQNEAQLEKSRLLSDRFSAERPKGSFSTLEIQRTEQGDSAMYLCASSLGYQTNEKLFFGSGTQLSVL.

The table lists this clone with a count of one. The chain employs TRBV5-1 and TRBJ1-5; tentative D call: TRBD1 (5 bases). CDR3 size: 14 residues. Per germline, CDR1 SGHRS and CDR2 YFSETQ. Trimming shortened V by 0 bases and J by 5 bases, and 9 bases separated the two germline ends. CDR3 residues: CASSLDRSDQPQHF. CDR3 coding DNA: TGCGCCAGCAGCTTGGACAGGTCGGATCAGCCCCAGCATTTT.